A selection of T cell receptor beta chains follows, all from one sample in a study of CD8 T cells in ankylosing spondylitis. TCRdb reanalysed the 5' RACE reads using MiXCR and keeps one entry per CDR3 protein. Of approximately 350,000 distinct CDR3 sequences listed, roughly 14% are singletons. The sequencing input was blood, either unsorted or a sorted T cell fraction (not recorded which). Receptors originate from a male donor with ankylosing spondylitis or in good health (not recorded which). The CDR3 runs from the conserved cysteine through the conserved F or W. The order of the fields is D gene, J gene, clone size, V gene, CDR3 protein, CDR3 DNA. The D gene is left open where the match is weak. Only part of the rows carry a size: once, few, many, or a class if the clone is expanded.

NA TRBJ2-1 few TRBV30 CAWSPGGLYNEQFF TGTGCCTGGAGTCCAGGTGGCCTTTACAATGAGCAGTTCTTC
NA TRBJ1-1 few TRBV27 CASSTQVNTEAFF TGTGCCAGCAGTACTCAGGTAAACACTGAAGCTTTCTTT
NA TRBJ2-7 NA TRBV6-1 CASSSGGGSSYEQYF TGTGCCAGCAGCTCCGGGGGAGGAAGCTCCTACGAGCAGTACTTC
TRBD2 TRBJ2-1 few TRBV2 CASSEIRLADNEQFF TGTGCCAGCAGTGAAATTAGACTAGCGGACAATGAGCAGTTCTTC
NA TRBJ2-1 NA TRBV20-1 CSARTSRTSYNEQFF TGCAGTGCTAGAACCAGTCGTACCTCCTACAATGAGCAGTTCTTC
NA TRBJ2-1 NA TRBV10-3 CAISESGDPYNEQFF TGTGCCATCAGTGAGTCGGGGGACCCCTACAATGAGCAGTTCTTC
TRBD1 TRBJ1-2 few TRBV25-1 CASSDPNRDRNYGYTF TGTGCCAGCAGTGATCCCAACCGGGACAGAAACTATGGCTACACCTTC
NA TRBJ1-2 few TRBV10-3 CAISDSTGRGYTF TGTGCCATCAGTGACTCCACAGGGCGAGGCTACACCTTC
NA TRBJ1-3 NA TRBV27 CASSFRSPGNTIYF TGTGCCAGCAGTTTCAGGTCCCCAGGAAACACCATATATTTT
NA TRBJ1-1 few TRBV5-1 CASSTGSVNTEAFF TGCGCCAGCAGCACAGGGTCGGTGAACACTGAAGCTTTCTTT
NA TRBJ2-2 few TRBV7-2 CASSKAGLLTITGELFF TGTGCCAGCAGCAAGGCCGGACTATTGACGATCACCGGGGAGCTGTTTTTT
TRBD2 TRBJ2-3 NA TRBV10-1 CASSESSGRLSTDTQYF TGCGCCAGCAGTGAGAGTAGCGGGAGGCTGAGCACAGATACGCAGTATTTT
NA TRBJ1-1 NA TRBV7-9 CASSLDQGRGNTEAFF TGTGCCAGCAGCTTAGACCAGGGGCGAGGGAACACTGAAGCTTTCTTT
NA TRBJ1-2 few TRBV5-1 CASTPRAGNNYGYTF TGCGCCAGCACCCCACGGGCAGGGAATAACTATGGCTACACCTTC
NA TRBJ1-1 many TRBV12-3/TRBV12-4 CASSFYRSGNTEAFF TGTGCCAGCAGTTTCTACAGGTCCGGGAACACTGAAGCTTTCTTT
TRBD2 TRBJ2-1 few TRBV11-3 CASSFMGSGNNEQFF TGTGCCAGCAGCTTCATGGGTAGCGGGAACAATGAGCAGTTCTTC
NA TRBJ1-6 few TRBV4-1 CASSQAPGEAWAPLHF TGCGCCAGCAGCCAAGCTCCGGGGGAGGCTTGGGCACCCCTCCACTTT
NA TRBJ1-1 NA TRBV29-1 CSASYPKSGGTEAFF TGCAGCGCCTCATACCCGAAATCAGGTGGCACTGAAGCTTTCTTT
NA TRBJ1-1 NA TRBV5-1 CASSLQGTGWSTEAFF TGCGCCAGCAGCTTGCAGGGCACAGGGTGGAGCACTGAAGCTTTCTTT
TRBD2 TRBJ2-7 many TRBV12-3/TRBV12-4 CASSSPPGTSGNYEQYF TGTGCCAGCAGTTCCCCTCCGGGGACTAGCGGGAACTACGAGCAGTACTTC
NA TRBJ2-7 few TRBV5-1 CASSFGTELGEQYF TGCGCCAGCAGCTTCGGTACGGAACTTGGGGAGCAGTACTTC
TRBD1 TRBJ2-7 few TRBV4-1 CASSLFLRDRVYEQYF TGCGCCAGCAGCCTCTTCTTGAGGGACAGGGTCTACGAGCAGTACTTC
NA TRBJ2-5 NA TRBV5-1 CASSSAGTSSEETQYF TGCGCCAGCAGCTCGGCGGGGACTTCCTCCGAGGAGACCCAGTACTTC
TRBD2 TRBJ2-1 NA TRBV9 CASSPRGTTDNEQFF TGTGCCAGCAGCCCGCGTGGGACTACGGACAATGAGCAGTTCTTC